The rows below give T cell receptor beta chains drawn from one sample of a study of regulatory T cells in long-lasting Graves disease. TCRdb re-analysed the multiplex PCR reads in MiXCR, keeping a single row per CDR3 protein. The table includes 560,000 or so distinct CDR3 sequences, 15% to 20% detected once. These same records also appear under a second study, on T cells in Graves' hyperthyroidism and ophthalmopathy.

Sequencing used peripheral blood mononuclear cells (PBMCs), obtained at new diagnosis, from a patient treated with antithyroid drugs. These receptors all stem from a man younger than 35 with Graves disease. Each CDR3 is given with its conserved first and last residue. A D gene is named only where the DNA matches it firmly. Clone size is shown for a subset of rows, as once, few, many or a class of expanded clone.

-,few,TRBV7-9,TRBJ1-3,CASSSAGGNTIYF,TGTGCCAGCAGCTCTGCCGGCGGAAACACCATATATTTT
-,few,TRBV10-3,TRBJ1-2,CAISDQQGTSEGYTF,TGTGCCATCAGTGACCAACAGGGAACTTCAGAAGGCTACACCTTC
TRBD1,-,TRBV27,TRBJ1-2,CASSLWPGQGNYGYTF,TGTGCCAGCAGTTTATGGCCCGGACAGGGGAACTATGGCTACACCTTC
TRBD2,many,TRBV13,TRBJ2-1,CASSRTSENNEQFF,TGTGCCAGCAGCCGGACTAGCGAGAACAATGAGCAGTTCTTC
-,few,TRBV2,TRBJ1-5,CASSFGQPYQPQHF,TGTGCCAGCAGCTTCGGACAGCCCTATCAGCCCCAGCATTTT
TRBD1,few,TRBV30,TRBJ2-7,CAWSVGGPYEQYF,TGTGCCTGGAGTGTAGGGGGCCCCTACGAGCAGTACTTC
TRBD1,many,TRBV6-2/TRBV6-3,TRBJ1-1,CASSRRQGGGTEAFF,TGTGCCAGCAGTCGCCGACAGGGGGGGGGCACTGAAGCTTTCTTT
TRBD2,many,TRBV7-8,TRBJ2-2,CASPGTSVFAGNTGELFF,TGTGCCTCTCCCGGGACTAGCGTATTCGCGGGGAACACCGGGGAGCTGTTTTTT
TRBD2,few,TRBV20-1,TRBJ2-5,CSARKPSGKRQETQYF,TGCAGTGCTAGGAAACCTAGCGGTAAAAGACAAGAGACCCAGTACTTC
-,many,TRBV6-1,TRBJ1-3,CASSPDRSGNTIYF,TGTGCCAGCAGTCCGGACCGCTCTGGAAACACCATATATTTT
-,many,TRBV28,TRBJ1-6,CASSFEGRYLSSPLHF,TGTGCCAGCAGTTTTGAAGGACGATATCTGAGTTCACCCCTCCACTTT
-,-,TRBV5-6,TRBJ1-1,CASSLVDEDTEAFF,TGTGCCAGCAGCTTGGTCGACGAGGACACTGAAGCTTTCTTT
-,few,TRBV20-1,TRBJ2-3,CSARDSTSTDTQYF,TGCAGTGCTAGGGACTCAACTAGCACAGATACGCAGTATTTT
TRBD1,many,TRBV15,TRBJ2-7,CATSRAGQGAYEQYF,TGTGCCACCAGCAGGGCGGGACAGGGGGCGTACGAGCAGTACTTC